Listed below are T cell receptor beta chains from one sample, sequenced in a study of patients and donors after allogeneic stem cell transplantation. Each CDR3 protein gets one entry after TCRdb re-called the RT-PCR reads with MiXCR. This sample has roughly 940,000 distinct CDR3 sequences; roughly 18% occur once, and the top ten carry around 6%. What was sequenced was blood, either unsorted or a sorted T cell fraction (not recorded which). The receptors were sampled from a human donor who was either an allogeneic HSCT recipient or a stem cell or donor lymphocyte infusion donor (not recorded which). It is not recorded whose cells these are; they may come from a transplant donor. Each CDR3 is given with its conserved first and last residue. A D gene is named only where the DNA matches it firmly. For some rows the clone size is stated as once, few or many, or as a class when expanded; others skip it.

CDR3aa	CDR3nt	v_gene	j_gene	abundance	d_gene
CASRSGTVNTGELFF	TGTGCCAGCAGGTCCGGGACGGTGAACACCGGGGAGCTGTTTTTT	TRBV7-2	TRBJ2-2	-	-
CASSPSGRPISTDTQYF	TGTGCCAGCAGCCCTTCTGGCCGCCCGATAAGCACAGATACGCAGTATTTT	TRBV28	TRBJ2-3	-	-
CASSSRAQSEAFF	TGTGCCAGCAGCTCCCGGGCACAGTCTGAAGCTTTCTTT	TRBV7-9	TRBJ1-1	few	-
CASSFGHPSYEQYF	TGTGCCAGCAGCTTTGGGCACCCTTCCTACGAGCAGTACTTC	TRBV7-9	TRBJ2-7	-	-
CASSVVFGELFF	TGTGCCAGCAGCGTCGTATTCGGGGAGCTGTTTTTT	TRBV9	TRBJ2-2	many	-
CASSLPGTGRLTQYF	TGTGCCAGCAGCTTACCCGGGACAGGGAGACTCACCCAGTACTTC	TRBV7-9	TRBJ2-5	few	TRBD1
CASSEGKRTASSYGYTF	TGTGCCAGCAGCGAGGGAAAGAGGACAGCCTCTAGCTATGGCTACACCTTC	TRBV9	TRBJ1-2	-	-
CASSLALQREKYEQYF	TGCGCCAGCAGCTTGGCCCTACAGCGGGAGAAATACGAGCAGTACTTC	TRBV5-1	TRBJ2-7	many	TRBD2
CASSPLRQGIFETQYF	TGTGCTAGCAGCCCCCTCCGCCAGGGCATCTTCGAGACCCAGTACTTC	TRBV7-7	TRBJ2-5	-	-
CSAWTPNTGELFF	TGCAGCGCATGGACACCGAACACCGGGGAGCTGTTTTTT	TRBV29-1	TRBJ2-2	many	-
CASSLEGTSVPYNEQFF	TGTGCCAGCAGTTTAGAAGGGACTAGCGTGCCCTACAATGAGCAGTTCTTC	TRBV12-3/TRBV12-4	TRBJ2-1	-	TRBD2
CASSSLQNSYNEQFF	TGTGCCAGCAGCTCCCTCCAGAACTCCTACAATGAGCAGTTCTTC	TRBV11-2	TRBJ2-1	-	-
CASTLRDSLYNSPLHF	TGTGCCAGCACCCTCCGGGACAGCCTTTATAATTCACCCCTCCACTTT	TRBV9	TRBJ1-6	-	TRBD1
CASSFSGNTQYF	TGTGCCAGCAGTTTTTCCGGGAATACGCAGTATTTT	TRBV12-3/TRBV12-4	TRBJ2-3	-	-
CASSLGWAGETQYF	TGTGCCAGCAGTTTGGGGTGGGCAGGGGAGACCCAGTACTTC	TRBV27	TRBJ2-5	many	-
CASRGQDEQYF	TGTGCCAGCAGAGGACAGGACGAGCAGTACTTC	TRBV14	TRBJ2-7	-	TRBD1
CASQRGPGSSYNEQFF	TGTGCCAGTCAGCGCGGGCCAGGAAGCTCCTACAATGAGCAGTTCTTC	TRBV3-1	TRBJ2-1	-	-
CASSLNGFPYEQYF	TGTGCCAGCAGCTTAAATGGCTTCCCCTACGAGCAGTACTTC	TRBV7-3	TRBJ2-7	-	-
CATSTLLAGGGDTQYF	TGTGCCACCAGCACTTTACTAGCGGGAGGCGGTGATACGCAGTATTTT	TRBV15	TRBJ2-3	-	TRBD2
CATSRDPGAEQFF	TGTGCCACCAGCAGAGATCCTGGGGCGGAGCAGTTCTTC	TRBV15	TRBJ2-1	-	-
CSARPTGTSGAREETQYF	TGCAGTGCTAGACCAACCGGGACTAGCGGGGCCCGAGAAGAGACCCAGTACTTC	TRBV20-1	TRBJ2-5	-	TRBD2
CASSQEPGLSDEQFF	TGTGCCAGCAGCCAAGAGCCAGGACTGTCTGATGAGCAGTTCTTC	TRBV3-1	TRBJ2-1	-	-
CSARRTGKQPQHF	TGCAGTGCTAGACGGACAGGGAAACAGCCCCAGCATTTT	TRBV20-1	TRBJ1-5	-	TRBD1
CSARDGGQDPTGELFF	TGCAGTGCTAGAGATGGGGGACAGGATCCCACCGGGGAGCTGTTTTTT	TRBV20-1	TRBJ2-2	-	TRBD1
CASSPRTGVVTEAFF	TGTGCCAGCAGTCCTCGGACAGGGGTGGTCACTGAAGCTTTCTTT	TRBV12-3/TRBV12-4	TRBJ1-1	-	TRBD1
CASSRQGASSYNEQFF	TGTGCCAGCAGTCGACAGGGGGCTTCCTCCTACAATGAGCAGTTCTTC	TRBV6-2/TRBV6-3	TRBJ2-1	few	TRBD1
CASGLASRAHINEQFF	TGTGCTAGTGGTTTGGCCTCCCGGGCCCACATCAATGAGCAGTTCTTC	TRBV12-5	TRBJ2-1	few	-
CASSAYSSGGPTDTQYF	TGCGCCAGCAGCGCATACTCTAGCGGGGGACCCACAGATACGCAGTATTTT	TRBV5-1	TRBJ2-3	few	TRBD2
CSVRSGGDKGYF	TGCAGCGTTCGGTCAGGGGGCGACAAGGGGTACTTC	TRBV29-1	TRBJ2-7	few	TRBD1
CSAREAGLEETQYF	TGCAGTGCTAGGGAAGCGGGACTCGAAGAGACCCAGTACTTC	TRBV20-1	TRBJ2-5	many	TRBD2
CAGGTSGERKQETQYF	TGTGCCGGCGGGACTAGCGGAGAGAGAAAACAAGAGACCCAGTACTTC	TRBV6-1	TRBJ2-5	few	TRBD2
CASSPRGIPNTGELFF	TGTGCCAGCAGTCCCAGGGGGATCCCGAACACCGGGGAGCTGTTTTTT	TRBV27	TRBJ2-2	-	TRBD1
CASRGADEQFF	TGTGCCAGCAGGGGTGCGGATGAGCAGTTCTTC	TRBV2	TRBJ2-1	few	-
CASSLGTGFVYGYTF	TGTGCCAGCAGCTTAGGTACAGGGTTTGTCTATGGCTACACCTTC	TRBV7-2	TRBJ1-2	few	-
CASSLQGPRGGFF	TGTGCCAGCAGCCTTCAGGGGCCCAGGGGGGGGTTCTTC	TRBV7-2	TRBJ2-1	few	-
CASSSTPLGGEQFF	TGTGCCAGCAGTTCCACCCCGCTTGGGGGTGAGCAGTTCTTC	TRBV12-3/TRBV12-4	TRBJ2-1	few	-
CATSRGGGDTQYF	TGTGCCACCAGCAGAGGAGGCGGGGATACGCAGTATTTT	TRBV15	TRBJ2-3	few	-
CASSKTLGTVKLFF	TGTGCCAGCAGCAAGACCTTGGGGACGGTAAAACTGTTTTTT	TRBV21-1	TRBJ1-4	few	-
CASSLGRSRQGGQNYGYTF	TGTGCCAGCAGCTTAGGGCGCTCGAGACAGGGTGGACAAAACTATGGCTACACCTTC	TRBV7-8	TRBJ1-2	-	TRBD1
CASSGGLAGSTDTQYF	TGTGCCAGCAGCGGCGGGCTAGCGGGAAGCACAGATACGCAGTATTTT	TRBV5-5	TRBJ2-3	-	TRBD2
CASSPSRPGGQETQYF	TGTGCCAGCAGCCCTAGCCGGCCAGGGGGCCAGGAGACCCAGTACTTC	TRBV7-9	TRBJ2-5	few	TRBD1
CAIKLGGANTGELFF	TGTGCCATCAAGCTCGGCGGGGCAAACACCGGGGAGCTGTTTTTT	TRBV10-3	TRBJ2-2	many	-